This is a list of T cell receptor beta chains from one sample in a study of molecular identifiers for immune sequencing clone quantification. MiXCR was run by TCRdb on the PCR reads, yielding one entry per CDR3 protein. The table shows some 590,000 distinct CDR3 sequences, with over 25% occurring only once. Input material: naive CD8+ T cells from blood, with Jurkat cell RNA spiked in. The receptors stem from a human donor in good health. Some libraries in this study had Jurkat cell RNA spiked in. Each CDR3 is given with its conserved first and last residue. The order of the fields is J gene, V gene, CDR3 protein.

J gene: TRBJ2-7
V gene: TRBV4-1
CDR3 protein: CASSQDRAVLYEQYF

J gene: TRBJ2-2
V gene: TRBV20-1
CDR3 protein: CSASRGLSAAGELFF

J gene: TRBJ1-2
V gene: TRBV12-3/TRBV12-4
CDR3 protein: CASSSSVQGPYGYAF

J gene: TRBJ2-3
V gene: TRBV4-3
CDR3 protein: CASSQGPGDFTDTQYF

J gene: TRBJ1-1
V gene: TRBV7-9
CDR3 protein: CASRLPTVGAFF

J gene: TRBJ2-3
V gene: TRBV30
CDR3 protein: CAVGLAGSPTDTQSF

J gene: TRBJ1-1
V gene: TRBV3-2
CDR3 protein: CASSPKEVPNTEAFF

J gene: TRBJ1-1
V gene: TRBV6-5
CDR3 protein: CASSYTLVGSLTEAFF

J gene: TRBJ1-1
V gene: TRBV29-1
CDR3 protein: CAKTGLNTEAFF

J gene: TRBJ2-5
V gene: TRBV7-9
CDR3 protein: CASSRLAGVLQETQYF

J gene: TRBJ1-5
V gene: TRBV5-8
CDR3 protein: CASSLRRGQPQHF

J gene: TRBJ1-4
V gene: TRBV7-6
CDR3 protein: CASSLSDDTLAELFF

J gene: TRBJ2-3
V gene: TRBV6-5
CDR3 protein: CASSYSGSEAADTQYF

J gene: TRBJ1-2
V gene: TRBV14
CDR3 protein: CASSSEKMAGGYTF

J gene: TRBJ1-2
V gene: TRBV30
CDR3 protein: CAWSVTGGQESDNGYTF

J gene: TRBJ1-1
V gene: TRBV12-3/TRBV12-4
CDR3 protein: CASSLLLNTEAFF

J gene: TRBJ2-2
V gene: TRBV27
CDR3 protein: CASSPTGLENTGELFF

J gene: TRBJ2-1
V gene: TRBV6-2/TRBV6-3
CDR3 protein: CASSPGLANEQFF

J gene: TRBJ2-2
V gene: TRBV3-1
CDR3 protein: CASSHHLSGTGELFF

J gene: TRBJ2-7
V gene: TRBV5-1
CDR3 protein: CASSLQDAYEQYF

J gene: TRBJ1-4
V gene: TRBV2
CDR3 protein: CASSEWTGGTNEKLFF

J gene: TRBJ2-5
V gene: TRBV12-3/TRBV12-4
CDR3 protein: CASSSPPRGSWDQETQYF

J gene: TRBJ1-1
V gene: TRBV12-3/TRBV12-4
CDR3 protein: CASNWDRVTEAFF

J gene: TRBJ2-1
V gene: TRBV20-1
CDR3 protein: CSALGLAGGQTYNEQFF

J gene: TRBJ2-5
V gene: TRBV6-6
CDR3 protein: CASSYTAEQARGTQYF

J gene: TRBJ1-5
V gene: TRBV25-1
CDR3 protein: CASSDFRDRGRRDNQPQHF

J gene: TRBJ2-7
V gene: TRBV28
CDR3 protein: CASSYRLGPYEQYF

J gene: TRBJ2-7
V gene: TRBV4-3
CDR3 protein: CARRPGLAGSPAPYF

J gene: TRBJ2-7
V gene: TRBV20-1
CDR3 protein: CSARGTGSYEQYF

J gene: TRBJ2-4
V gene: TRBV27
CDR3 protein: CASSSSFSSDIQYF

J gene: TRBJ1-6
V gene: TRBV19
CDR3 protein: CASDRTGAGWTPLHF

J gene: TRBJ1-4
V gene: TRBV9
CDR3 protein: CASSPRGNTNEKLFF